A single sample is the source of the 2 T cell receptor beta chains below, sequenced in a study of blood T cell repertoires in COVID-19. Method: immunoSEQ multiplex PCR; TCRdb's copy keeps in-frame clones and lacks some. The data contain under 250,000 clones, about 80% of them singletons. Source material: peripheral blood. The receptors come from a woman in her 30s who had recovered from COVID-19.

The rearrangement uses TRBV28 and TRBJ2-7, with 8 bases matching TRBD2. After removal of 7 bases from V and 5 bases from J, the junction contained 13 bases not matched to a gene. The CDR3 loop spans 15 amino acids. Germline CDR1 MDHEN, CDR2 SYDVKM. CDR3 sequence (DNA): TGTGCCAGCACCCCATTTCGGGAGGGCCGGGACGAGCAGTACTTC. It codes for CASTPFREGRDEQYF.

This chain connects TRBV10-3 to TRBJ1-1; D unclear. V was pared by 5 bases and J by 3 bases, with 10 bases between. The CDR3 spans 13 residues. The germline V gene encodes CDR1 ENHRY and CDR2 SYGVKD. This CDR3 is CAISTAADTEAFF. CDR3 sequence (DNA): TGTGCCATCAGTACAGCGGCTGACACTGAAGCTTTCTTT.